This T cell receptor beta chain was found in a study of shared clonotypes between healthy human individuals. Profiling relied on immunoSEQ multiplex PCR, and the TCRdb table lists in-frame clones only, not all of them. This sample has about 1 million clones, with 60% to 80% found just once. This CDR3 comprises 14 residues. Trimming shortened V by 6 bases and J by 8 bases, and 19 bases separated the two germline ends. Per germline, CDR1 MNHEY and CDR2 SVGAGI. The material sequenced was memory CD4+ T cells sorted from blood. Subset denoted: CD45RA-negative fraction. This TCR was recovered from a man between 18 and 35 years old in good health. The chain is built from TRBV6-5 and TRBJ1-2, with a possible D match to TRBD1 (6 bases). Here the CDR3 DNA reads TGTGCCAGCAGAAATCAACAGGGAGTGAGAGGCTACACCTTC. This sequence encodes CASRNQQGVRGYTF.